This entry describes one TCR beta chain. V lost 4 bases to trimming and J lost 0 bases; unmatched junction nucleotides: 9. Germline V gene data show CDR1 as MGHRA and CDR2 as YSYEKL. The CDR3 consists of 17 residues. The naive CD8 fraction comprised CD45RO-negative cells positively selected for CCR7 and excluded terminally differentiated effector memory CD45RA+ cells. The donor cohort consisted entirely of Caucasian adults residing in Nashville, Tennessee. The repertoire was sequenced with immunoSEQ multiplex PCR; TCRdb's copy has only in-frame clones and lacks some. The sample records roughly 650,000 clones, approximately 96% being singletons. The sample comes from a study of shared clonotypes between healthy human individuals.

The gene calls are TRBV4-1 and TRBJ2-7; 10 bases align to TRBD2. Sequenced sample: naive CD8+ T cells sorted from blood. The TCR originated in a woman in her 30s in good health. CDR3 DNA sequence: TGCGCCAGCAGCCGTCTTCCCCTAGCGGGAGCCTCCTACGAGCAGTACTTC. Translated: CASSRLPLAGASYEQYF.